The rows below give T cell receptor beta chains drawn from one sample of a study of CD8+ T cells in alopecia areata. Sequencing was performed with immunoSEQ multiplex PCR; in TCRdb, only in-frame clones are kept and a portion is missing. Seen here are 75,000 to 80,000 clones, roughly 70% observed once, and the top ten hold about a quarter. The sequences come from CD8+ T cells sorted from blood, collected at week 24, from a patient treated with tofacitinib. Receptors originate from a human donor with alopecia areata. CDR3s include the opening cysteine and the closing phenylalanine or tryptophan. Not all rows give a size; the values are once, few, many and, for expanded clones, a class.

V gene: TRBV4-1
clone size: .
CDR3 protein: CASSQGRRAYEQYF

V gene: TRBV7-2
clone size: .
CDR3 protein: CASSLAARAAPNTEAFF

V gene: TRBV19
clone size: .
CDR3 protein: CASSMGGPYNEQFF

V gene: TRBV7-9
clone size: .
CDR3 protein: CASSQRDSTDTQYF

V gene: TRBV25-1
clone size: .
CDR3 protein: CASSLTAFQETQYF

V gene: TRBV5-6
clone size: .
CDR3 protein: CASSLYPGANYGYTF

V gene: TRBV6-5
clone size: once
CDR3 protein: CASRQQGMNGYTF

V gene: TRBV4-3
clone size: .
CDR3 protein: CASSQEMGLPYAETQYF

V gene: TRBV27
clone size: .
CDR3 protein: CASSFRGGEETQYF

V gene: TRBV18
clone size: few
CDR3 protein: CASSRPGQGLETQYF

V gene: TRBV7-2
clone size: .
CDR3 protein: CASSLEGRGSQETQYF

V gene: TRBV27
clone size: .
CDR3 protein: CASSLVGAGGNTIYF

V gene: TRBV6-5
clone size: many
CDR3 protein: CASSDSDRGEQFF

V gene: TRBV4-1
clone size: once
CDR3 protein: CASSQASGLGELFF

V gene: TRBV27
clone size: .
CDR3 protein: CASSFLAGGRTDTQYF

V gene: TRBV27
clone size: .
CDR3 protein: CASREGYEQYF

V gene: TRBV29-1
clone size: .
CDR3 protein: CSVVGERGETQYF

V gene: TRBV4-1
clone size: .
CDR3 protein: CASSQGTDNTGELFF

V gene: TRBV7-9
clone size: .
CDR3 protein: CASSPKGWEELFF

V gene: TRBV6-6
clone size: .
CDR3 protein: CASRLIGQGANIQYF

V gene: TRBV4-1
clone size: .
CDR3 protein: CASSQATDPPDNSPLHF

V gene: TRBV9
clone size: .
CDR3 protein: CASSVDGAQDEQYF

V gene: TRBV9
clone size: .
CDR3 protein: CASSAKGYEQYF

V gene: TRBV5-1
clone size: .
CDR3 protein: CASSLARAAYEQYF

V gene: TRBV15
clone size: .
CDR3 protein: CATSPGQGMRTDTQYF